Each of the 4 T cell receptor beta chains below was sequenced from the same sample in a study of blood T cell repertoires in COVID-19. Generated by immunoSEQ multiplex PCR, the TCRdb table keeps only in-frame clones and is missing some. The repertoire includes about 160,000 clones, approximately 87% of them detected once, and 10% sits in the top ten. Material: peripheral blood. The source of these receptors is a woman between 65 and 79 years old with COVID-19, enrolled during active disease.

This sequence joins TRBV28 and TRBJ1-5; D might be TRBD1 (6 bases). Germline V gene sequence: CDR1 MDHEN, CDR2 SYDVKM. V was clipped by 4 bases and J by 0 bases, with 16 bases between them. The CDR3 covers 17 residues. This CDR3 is CASSSSGTPYSNQPQHF. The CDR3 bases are TGTGCCAGCAGTTCATCCGGGACACCCTATAGCAATCAGCCCCAGCATTTT.

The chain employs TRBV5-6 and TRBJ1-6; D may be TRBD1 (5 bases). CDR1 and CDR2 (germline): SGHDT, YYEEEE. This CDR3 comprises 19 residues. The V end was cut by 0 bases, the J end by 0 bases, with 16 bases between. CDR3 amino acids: CASSLDGGTTSSYNSPLHF. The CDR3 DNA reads TGTGCCAGCAGCTTGGATGGCGGGACGACGAGCTCCTATAATTCACCCCTCCACTTT.

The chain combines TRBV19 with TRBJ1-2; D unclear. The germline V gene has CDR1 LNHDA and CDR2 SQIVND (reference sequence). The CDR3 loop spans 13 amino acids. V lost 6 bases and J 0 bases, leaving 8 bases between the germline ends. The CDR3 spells CASRYSTNYGYTF. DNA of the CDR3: TGTGCCAGTAGGTACAGCACTAACTATGGCTACACCTTC.

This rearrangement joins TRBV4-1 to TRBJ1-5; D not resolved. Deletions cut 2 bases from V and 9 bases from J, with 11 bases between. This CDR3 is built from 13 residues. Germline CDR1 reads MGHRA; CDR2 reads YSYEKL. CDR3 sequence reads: CASSQLTQWPQHF. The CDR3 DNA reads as TGCGCCAGCAGCCAACTTACTCAATGGCCCCAGCATTTT.